This is a list of T cell receptor beta chains from one sample in a study of early T cells in non-severe SARS-CoV-2 infection. MiXCR, run by TCRdb on the 5' RACE reads, gives a single entry per CDR3 protein. The sample gives around 70,000 distinct CDR3 sequences, 12% of which show up once; roughly 4.3% is in the top ten. Sequencing used whole blood. The receptors derive from an adult who was a healthcare worker with PCR-confirmed SARS-CoV-2 infection or an uninfected control (not recorded which). The CDR3 runs from the conserved cysteine through the conserved F or W. The D gene is left open where the match is weak.

14	TRBV12-3/TRBV12-4	TRBD2	TRBJ2-7	CASTVAGGTYEQYF
16	TRBV18	TRBD1	TRBJ1-6	CASSPQGQGYNSPLHF
15	TRBV5-6	TRBD1	TRBJ1-1	CASSLQGTGGTEAFF
14	TRBV18	NA	TRBJ2-1	CASSPERTRNEQFF
13	TRBV5-1	TRBD1	TRBJ1-1	CASSAQDRDEPFF
13	TRBV30	TRBD2	TRBJ2-3	CAWTSGSLYTQYF
13	TRBV12-5	TRBD2	TRBJ2-3	CASASGSTDTQYF
15	TRBV7-2	NA	TRBJ2-2	CASSLAHRSAGELFF
13	TRBV4-1	NA	TRBJ2-7	CASSPGERYEQYF
15	TRBV19	NA	TRBJ2-3	CASSMWINDADTQYF
11	TRBV6-5	TRBD1	TRBJ2-7	CASSLGQAIHF
15	TRBV11-2	NA	TRBJ2-3	CASSFGRGRTDTQYF
19	TRBV5-1	TRBD2	TRBJ2-1	CASSMGTSGGVSSYNEQFF
17	TRBV7-9	TRBD2	TRBJ2-7	CASSRGLAGRSSYEQYF
11	TRBV29-1	TRBD1	TRBJ1-2	CSVAEGAGYTF
13	TRBV7-9	NA	TRBJ1-1	CASSSNRDTEAFF
15	TRBV6-6	TRBD2	TRBJ2-7	CASSLLGGVPYEQYF
15	TRBV6-6	TRBD2	TRBJ2-1	CASREGLAGSREQFF
17	TRBV5-6	NA	TRBJ2-1	CASSPEPDSLSYNEQFF